This T cell receptor (beta chain) came from a study of T cell responses to AZD1222 COVID-19 vaccine. Study summary: Second-dose intervals of approximately 4 or approximately 12 weeks were pooled.

Overall study findings and caveats: Donors were largely white British and mainly female; clonal diversity was possibly underestimated. Spike-spanning, vaccine-associated CD4 TCRs were dominant at 160-218 and 743-854.

The V gene lost 2 bases and the J gene lost 4 bases, with 9 bases spanning the gap. Germline assignment: CDR1 SGHNT and CDR2 YYREEE (reference sequence). The CDR3 is 13 residues long. Method: immunoSEQ multiplex PCR; TCRdb's copy keeps in-frame clones and lacks some. The profile shows about 120,000 clones, about nine tenths of them singletons. On this clone itself: No antigen is known for it.

Sequenced here: peripheral blood, sampled on day 0 of AZD1222 vaccination. The clonotype was recovered from an adult in good health. The chain couples TRBV5-4 to TRBJ1-2, with a tentative D call TRBD1 (6 bases). The DNA of the CDR3 is TGTGCCAGCAGCTTCGAGGGGGGCTATGGCTACACCTTC. Protein: CASSFEGGYGYTF.